This T cell receptor beta chain was sequenced for a study of metastatic and nonmetastatic thyroid tumors. The overall study: Peripheral blood and tumor or nodule samples from malignant and benign thyroid patients were compared.

TCRdb re-called the PCR reads through MiXCR. The table includes more than 10,000 clones, around 10% detected once. Patients had received no treatment of any kind before thyroid surgery. The V end was cut by 0 bases, the J end by 5 bases, with 12 bases between. Germline V gene lookup returns CDR1 SNHLY and CDR2 FYNNEI. The CDR3 length is 15 residues. This clone was seen repeatedly, ten times or more. This TCR was sampled from a female donor with papillary thyroid cancer or a benign thyroid nodule (not recorded which). Some clones in this sample may be carry-over from other donors' samples. The source material was blood. The gene calls are TRBV2 and TRBJ2-3; D gene ambiguous. CDR3 in DNA: TGTGCCAGCAGTGAAGCGTGGACGGACGTAGATACGCAGTATTTT. It codes for CASSEAWTDVDTQYF.